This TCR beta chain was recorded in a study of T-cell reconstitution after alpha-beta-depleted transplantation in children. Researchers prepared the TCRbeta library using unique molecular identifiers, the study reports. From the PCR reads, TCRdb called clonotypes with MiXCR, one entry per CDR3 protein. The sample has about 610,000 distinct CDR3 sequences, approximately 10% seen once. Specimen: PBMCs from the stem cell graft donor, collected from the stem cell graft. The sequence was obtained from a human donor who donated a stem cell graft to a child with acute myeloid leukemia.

The CDR3 is CASSRDPGLASGELFF. DNA for the CDR3: TGTGCCAGCAGTCGCGATCCGGGACTAGCTTCCGGGGAGCTGTTTTTT. This chain connects TRBV6-1 to TRBJ2-2; 9 nucleotides line up with TRBD2. Trimming took 5 bases from V and 6 from J; bases not matched to a gene: 10. Germline values: CDR1 MNHNS, CDR2 SASEGT. This CDR3 comprises 16 residues.